The clone carrying this T cell receptor (beta chain) was recorded only once. The V gene lost 0 bases and the J gene lost 12 bases, with 18 bases spanning the gap. Looked up from germline, CDR1 is LGHDT and CDR2 is YNNKEL (reference sequence). CDR3 length: 15 residues. This sample stems from a study of blood T cell repertoires in COVID-19. Study-level background: The cDNA or gDNA used as material had been derived from T cells, B-cell-depleted T cells, or PBMCs.

Per the original methods: Counts of nucleated cells, estimated from reference gene primer amplification, were obtained. The method was immunoSEQ multiplex PCR; TCRdb's version includes in-frame clones alone and lacks a portion of them. V and J calls and clone size follow that table, whereas D and trimming were derived from the DNA. Found here are around 160,000 clones, about 88% of them singletons; the top ten hold roughly 20%. The chain is built from TRBV3-1 (or the pseudogene TRBV3-2) and TRBJ2-1; tentatively, D is TRBD2 (5 bases). This sequence was found in a woman older than 75 with acute or convalescent COVID-19. Sequenced: peripheral blood. The CDR3 spells CASSQDSGFLGRQFF. CDR3 sequence (DNA): TGTGCCAGCAGCCAAGATTCCGGGTTTTTGGGGAGGCAGTTCTTC.